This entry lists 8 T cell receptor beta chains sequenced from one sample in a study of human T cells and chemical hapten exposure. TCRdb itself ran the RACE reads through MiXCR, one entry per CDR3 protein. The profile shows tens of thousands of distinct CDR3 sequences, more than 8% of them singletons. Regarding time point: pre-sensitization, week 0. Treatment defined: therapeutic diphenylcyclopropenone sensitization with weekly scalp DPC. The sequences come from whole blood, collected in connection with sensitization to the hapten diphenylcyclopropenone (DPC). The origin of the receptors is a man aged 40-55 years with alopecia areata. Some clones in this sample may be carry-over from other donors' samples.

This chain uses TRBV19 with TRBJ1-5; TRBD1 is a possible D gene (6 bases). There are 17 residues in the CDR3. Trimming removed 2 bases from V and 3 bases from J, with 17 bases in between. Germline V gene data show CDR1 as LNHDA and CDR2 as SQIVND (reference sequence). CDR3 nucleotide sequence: TGTGCCAGTAGTATAATAGGGGGAAGACGGAACAATCAGCCCCAGCATTTT. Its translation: CASSIIGGRRNNQPQHF.

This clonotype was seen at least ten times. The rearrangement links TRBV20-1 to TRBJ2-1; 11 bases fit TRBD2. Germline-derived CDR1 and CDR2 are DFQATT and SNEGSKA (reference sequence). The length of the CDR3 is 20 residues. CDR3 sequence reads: CSPVRPGATSGARTYNEQFF. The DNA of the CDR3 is TGCAGCCCAGTTCGACCCGGGGCGACTAGCGGGGCTCGAACGTACAATGAGCAGTTCTTC.

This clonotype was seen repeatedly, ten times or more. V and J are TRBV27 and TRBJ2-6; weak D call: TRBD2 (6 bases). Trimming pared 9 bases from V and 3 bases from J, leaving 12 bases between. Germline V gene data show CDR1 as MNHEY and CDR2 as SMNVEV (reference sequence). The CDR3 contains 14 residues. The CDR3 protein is CASAWGGGANVLTF. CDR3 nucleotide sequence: TGTGCCAGTGCCTGGGGAGGTGGGGCCAACGTCCTGACTTTC.

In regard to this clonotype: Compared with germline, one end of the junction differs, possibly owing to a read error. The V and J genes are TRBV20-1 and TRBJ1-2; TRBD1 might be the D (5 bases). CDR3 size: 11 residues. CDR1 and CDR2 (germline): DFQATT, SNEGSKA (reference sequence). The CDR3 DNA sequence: TGCAGTGCTATCAGACAGTCCCTCCCCGCCTTC. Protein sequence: CSAIRQSLPAF.

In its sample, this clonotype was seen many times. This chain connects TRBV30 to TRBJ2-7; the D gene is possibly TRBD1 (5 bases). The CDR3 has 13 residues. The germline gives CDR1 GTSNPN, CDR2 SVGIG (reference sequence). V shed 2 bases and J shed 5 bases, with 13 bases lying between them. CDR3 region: CAWSRAGPNEQYF. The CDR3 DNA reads TGTGCCTGGAGTCGGGCAGGGCCCAACGAGCAGTACTTC.

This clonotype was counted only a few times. The CDR3 spells CASSLVRAKNTGELFF. The CDR3 DNA reads as TGTGCCAGCAGCTTAGTACGTGCCAAGAACACCGGGGAGCTGTTTTTT. This chain joins TRBV7-8 and TRBJ2-2; D ambiguous. The CDR3 has 16 amino acids. The V gene's germline CDR1 is SGHVS and CDR2 FQNEAQ. The germline V and J ends were trimmed by 1 base and 1 base, with 10 bases remaining between them.

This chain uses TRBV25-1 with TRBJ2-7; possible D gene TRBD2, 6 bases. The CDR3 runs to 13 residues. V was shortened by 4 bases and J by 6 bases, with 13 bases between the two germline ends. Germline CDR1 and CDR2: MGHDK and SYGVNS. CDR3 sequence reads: CASSVSGPSEQYF. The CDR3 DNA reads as TGTGCCAGCAGTGTTAGCGGACCGTCCGAGCAGTACTTC.

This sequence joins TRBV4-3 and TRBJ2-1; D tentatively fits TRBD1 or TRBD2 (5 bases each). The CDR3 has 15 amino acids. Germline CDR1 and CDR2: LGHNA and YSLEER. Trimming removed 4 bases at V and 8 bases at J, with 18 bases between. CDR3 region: CASSPGRIIGDEQFF. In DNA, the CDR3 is TGCGCCAGCAGCCCGGGACGGATTATTGGGGATGAGCAGTTCTTC.